The 22 T cell receptor beta chains in this list originate from one sample, sequenced in a study of blood T cell repertoires in COVID-19. Produced via immunoSEQ multiplex PCR; TCRdb's table is partial and in-frame only. The sample lists some 240,000 clones, approximately 81% occurring once. Sequencing was carried out using PBMCs or T cells enriched from blood (not recorded which). These receptors were collected from a woman aged 50 to 65 who had been exposed to COVID-19.

The V gene is TRBV30, the J gene TRBJ1-5; 7 bases match TRBD1. The CDR3 is 16 residues long. Losses at the gene ends were 3 bases for V and 2 bases for J; bases not matched to a gene: 10. CDR1 and CDR2 from the germline V gene are GTSNPN and SVGIG (reference sequence). The CDR3 reads CAWSSTGAVGNQPQHF. The DNA for the CDR3 is TGTGCCTGGAGCTCTACAGGGGCTGTCGGCAATCAGCCCCAGCATTTT.

J is TRBJ1-2 and V is TRBV30; D unresolved. Germline V gene lookup returns CDR1 GTSNPN and CDR2 SVGIG (reference sequence). This CDR3 is built from 12 residues. The ends were cut back, 4 bases at V and 8 bases at J, with 14 bases in the middle. CDR3 amino acids: CAWTDGPQGYTF. DNA for the CDR3: TGTGCCTGGACCGATGGGCCGCAAGGCTACACCTTC.

The J gene is TRBJ1-4, the V gene TRBV19; TRBD1 matches at 7 bases. Germline trimming cut 5 bases from V and 6 bases from J; bases unmatched to any gene: 9. The CDR3 has 15 amino acids. Per the germline V gene, CDR1 is LNHDA and CDR2 is SQIVND (reference sequence). Here the CDR3 DNA reads TGTGCCAGTAGTCCAAGACAGGGATCGGATGAAAAACTGTTTTTT. It yields the protein CASSPRQGSDEKLFF. Supplemented by reference TRBV19 and TRBJ1-4, the full variable domain reads DGGITQSPKYLFRKEGQNVTLSCEQNLNHDAMYWYRQDPGQGLRLIYYSQIVNDFQKGDIAEGYSVSREKKESFPLTVTSAQKNPTAFYLCASSPRQGSDEKLFFGSGTQLSVL.

The J gene is TRBJ2-3, the V gene TRBV19; 8 bases are shared with TRBD2. The CDR3 is 13 amino acids. J was trimmed by 6 bases and V by 3 bases; bases with no gene match: 2. Germline CDR1 is LNHDA and CDR2 is SQIVND (reference sequence). CDR3: CASSIRLADTQYF. The CDR3, as DNA: TGTGCCAGTAGTATTCGACTAGCGGATACGCAGTATTTT.

The V call is TRBV11-1, the J call TRBJ1-2; D ambiguous. Trimming left V 6 bases short and J 7 bases short, with 15 bases between. The germline gives CDR1 SGHAT, CDR2 FQDESV (reference sequence). This CDR3 has 13 residues. The CDR3 protein is CASSPRFSRGYTF. The CDR3 nucleotides are TGTGCCAGCAGTCCCCGGTTCTCACGTGGCTACACCTTC.

Only a few counts were recorded for this clone. This chain links TRBV10-3 with TRBJ1-4; 8 bases are shared with TRBD1. Germline V gives CDR1 ENHRY, CDR2 SYGVKD. V dropped 6 bases and J dropped 8; count of bases not matched to a gene: 5. CDR3 length: 13 amino acids. CDR3 region: CAISRGQGEKLFF. In nucleotides, the CDR3 is TGTGCCATCAGCAGGGGGCAGGGAGAAAAACTGTTTTTT.

The J gene is TRBJ1-2, the V gene TRBV6-1; 7 bases agree with TRBD1. This CDR3 is 16 amino acids long. J was trimmed by 5 bases and V by 4 bases; bases with no gene match: 13. The germline CDR1 and CDR2 sequences are MNHNS and SASEGT. CDR3 sequence reads: CASSANREPGGYGYTF. Written as DNA, the CDR3 is TGTGCCAGCAGTGCTAACAGGGAGCCAGGGGGGTATGGCTACACCTTC.

The chain joins TRBV18 to TRBJ1-1; D gene uncertain. Germline V gene data show CDR1 as KGHSH and CDR2 as LQKENI. The length of the CDR3 is 14 residues. V was pared by 2 bases and J by 3 bases, with 10 bases between. The CDR3 nucleotides read TGTGCCAGCTCACCAGTCTTAGTGGACACTGAAGCTTTCTTT. Protein product: CASSPVLVDTEAFF.

This clone appeared a single time. The CDR3 bases are TGTGCCAGCAGTTTCTTTCCTGAAAAACTGTTTTTT. Protein sequence: CASSFFPEKLFF. This chain uses TRBV28 with TRBJ1-4; D remains unclear. Trimming removed 3 bases from V and 7 bases from J, with 6 bases in between. CDR1 is MDHEN and CDR2 is SYDVKM in the germline V gene. The CDR3 consists of 12 residues. Full variable domain (rest looked up from reference TRBV28 and TRBJ1-4): DVKVTQSSRYLVKRTGEKVFLECVQDMDHENMFWYRQDPGLGLRLIYFSYDVKMKEKGDIPEGYSVSREKKERFSLILESASTNQTSMYLCASSFFPEKLFFGSGTQLSVL.

The J gene is TRBJ2-7, the V gene TRBV7-2, with D perhaps matching TRBD2 (6 bases). The length of the CDR3 is 15 residues. Germline values: CDR1 SGHTA, CDR2 FQGNSA. V gave up 4 bases and J gave up 2 bases, with 15 bases separating them. CDR3 sequence (DNA): TGTGCCAGCAGCTCGTCGGATAGGAGGGCCTACGAGCAGTACTTC. Translated: CASSSSDRRAYEQYF.

The chain recombines TRBV6-5 with TRBJ1-2; TRBD1 matches 8 bases. V was pared by 6 bases and J by 7 bases, with 10 bases of the junction left unmatched. Germline-derived CDR1 and CDR2 are MNHEY and SVGAGI. This CDR3 is 14 amino acids long. This CDR3 is CASRTNQGAGGYTF. The CDR3 DNA follows: TGTGCCAGCAGGACGAATCAGGGGGCGGGTGGCTACACCTTC.

The CDR3 DNA sequence: TGTGCCAGCAGCCACGGCAGGGGGGAAGCTTTCTTT. The encoded protein is CASSHGRGEAFF. The chain links TRBV3-1 (or the pseudogene TRBV3-2) to TRBJ1-1; TRBD1 matches at 7 bases. CDR1 LGHDT and CDR2 YNNKEL come from the germline V gene (reference sequence). The CDR3 extends over 12 amino acids. V dropped 3 bases and J dropped 8; count of bases not matched to a gene: 3.

This clone is a singleton in its sample. The rearrangement links TRBV4-3 to TRBJ2-7, with D perhaps matching TRBD1 (5 bases). The CDR3 runs 13 residues. V shed 1 base and J shed 4 bases, with 8 bases lying between them. CDR1 LGHNA and CDR2 YSLEER come from the germline V gene. The CDR3 sequence is CASSQGTSYEQYF. The DNA of the CDR3 is TGCGCCAGCAGCCAAGGGACATCTTACGAGCAGTACTTC.

V usage is TRBV24-1 and J usage is TRBJ1-5; maybe TRBD1 (5 bases). Germline lookup yields CDR1 KGHDR and CDR2 SFDVKD. The germline V and J ends were trimmed by 9 bases and 0 bases, with 11 bases remaining between them. CDR3 length: 14 amino acids. This chain's CDR3 is CATGGTVSNQPQHF. The CDR3 nucleotides read TGTGCCACCGGCGGGACGGTTAGCAATCAGCCCCAGCATTTT.

The chain has TRBV3-1 (or the pseudogene TRBV3-2) and TRBJ1-1, with a possible D match to TRBD1 (5 bases). Germline V gene sequence: CDR1 LGHDT, CDR2 YNNKEL (reference sequence). Trimming cost V 4 bases and J 2 bases, with 14 bases left between them. This CDR3 spans 15 amino acids. DNA for the CDR3: TGTGCCAGCAGCCGAGCGTTGACAGTTAACACTGAAGCTTTCTTT. As protein: CASSRALTVNTEAFF.

This clone was counted at least ten times. J is TRBJ1-2 and V is TRBV5-1; tentative D call: TRBD1 (6 bases). CDR1 is SGHRS and CDR2 is YFSETQ in the germline V gene. Trimming removed 2 bases at V and 2 bases at J, with 10 bases between. The length of the CDR3 is 14 residues. CDR3 coding DNA: TGCGCCAGCAGCTTCAGGGGTCCGAACTATGGCTACACCTTC. Encoded protein: CASSFRGPNYGYTF. Supplemented by reference TRBV5-1 and TRBJ1-2, the full variable domain reads KAGVTQTPRYLIKTRGQQVTLSCSPISGHRSVSWYQQTPGQGLQFLFEYFSETQRNKGNFPGRFSGRQFSNSRSEMNVSTLELGDSALYLCASSFRGPNYGYTFGSGTRLTVV.

This chain connects TRBV29-1 to TRBJ1-5; TRBD1 matches 7 bases. Germline lookup yields CDR1 SQVTM and CDR2 ANQGSEA. CDR3 length: 15 amino acids. J lost 4 bases, V lost 5 bases, and 11 bases had no gene match. In nucleotides, the CDR3 is TGCAGCGTTTACGGACAGGAGACCCTAAATCAGCCCCAGCATTTT. It translates to CSVYGQETLNQPQHF.

This chain uses TRBV10-2 with TRBJ2-1, with 10 bases aligning to TRBD2. This CDR3 contains 18 residues. Germline loops: CDR1 WSHSY, CDR2 SAAADI. Unmatched junction bases numbered 15, after V lost 6 bases and J lost 4 bases. CDR3 DNA sequence: TGCGCCAGCAGCGAAATCCCCGGGACTAGCGCCATTTACAATGAGCAGTTCTTC. Translating gives CASSEIPGTSAIYNEQFF.

This clone was detected once. J is TRBJ2-3 and V is TRBV5-1; TRBD2 agrees at 13 bases. CDR3 length: 16 residues. The germline gives CDR1 SGHRS, CDR2 YFSETQ. After removal of 4 bases from V and 1 base from J, the junction contained 3 bases not matched to a gene. The CDR3 here is CASSPGTSGGTDTQYF. The CDR3 bases are TGCGCCAGCAGCCCCGGGACTAGCGGGGGCACAGATACGCAGTATTTT.

The V and J genes are TRBV7-3 and TRBJ2-3; 11 positions match TRBD2. This CDR3 has 18 amino acids. With V trimmed by 1 base and J by 5 bases, 11 bases remained unmatched. Germline V gene lookup returns CDR1 SGHTA and CDR2 FQGTGA. The CDR3 reads CASSLIRLAGLAVDTQYF. In DNA form, the CDR3 reads TGTGCCAGCAGCTTAATCCGACTAGCGGGGTTAGCGGTAGATACGCAGTATTTT.

The CDR3 sequence is CAISERTGTQPQHF. CDR3 nucleotides: TGTGCCATCAGTGAGAGGACAGGGACACAGCCCCAGCATTTT. This chain connects TRBV10-3 to TRBJ1-5; 8 nucleotides match TRBD1. With V trimmed by 2 bases and J by 7 bases, 4 bases remained unmatched. Germline CDR1 is ENHRY and CDR2 is SYGVKD. The CDR3 sequence is 14 residues long.

The chain joins TRBV5-1 to TRBJ2-3; 8 bases agree with TRBD2. The trim removed 4 bases at V and 3 bases at J, leaving 4 bases unmatched. The germline V gene encodes CDR1 SGHRS and CDR2 YFSETQ. The CDR3 loop spans 14 amino acids. The CDR3 DNA reads as TGCGCCAGCAGCCATGGACTAGCAACAGATACGCAGTATTTT. The encoded protein is CASSHGLATDTQYF.